A selection of T cell receptor beta chains follows, all from one sample in a study of blood T cell repertoires in COVID-19. Method: immunoSEQ multiplex PCR; TCRdb's copy keeps in-frame clones and lacks some. The sample lists 140,000 to 150,000 clones; roughly 87% were seen once. Input material: peripheral blood. These receptors all come from a woman aged 45-59 years with acute or convalescent COVID-19. Each CDR3 is given with its conserved first and last residue. A D gene is named only where the DNA matches it firmly. Some rows have no size entry. The others give once, few or many, or a class for an expanded clone.

J: TRBJ1-1
D: .
size: .
V: TRBV5-1
DNA: TGCGCCAGCAGCTTGGTGGGGGACTTGAACACTGAAGCTTTCTTT
CDR3: CASSLVGDLNTEAFF

J: TRBJ2-3
D: TRBD2
size: .
V: TRBV7-9
DNA: TGTGCCAGCAGCTTAGGGGGGGGCCCGACTAGCGGTGACACAGATACGCAGTATTTT
CDR3: CASSLGGGPTSGDTDTQYF

J: TRBJ1-6
D: TRBD1
size: .
V: TRBV5-5
DNA: TGTGCCAGCAGAGCCGGGACAGGGCTTCTTTCACCCCTCCACTTT
CDR3: CASRAGTGLLSPLHF

J: TRBJ2-3
D: TRBD2
size: .
V: TRBV7-6
DNA: TGTGCCAGCAGCTTCCTCTTTGCGGGGGGCACAGATACGCAGTATTTT
CDR3: CASSFLFAGGTDTQYF

J: TRBJ1-1
D: .
size: .
V: TRBV7-9
DNA: TGTGCCAGCGGTCCTGACAGAAACACTGAAGCTTTCTTT
CDR3: CASGPDRNTEAFF

J: TRBJ2-3
D: .
size: .
V: TRBV6-6
DNA: TGTGCCAGCAGCCCCGGGGGACCTAGGAGCACAGATACGCAGTATTTT
CDR3: CASSPGGPRSTDTQYF

J: TRBJ2-3
D: .
size: .
V: TRBV5-1
DNA: TGCGCCAGCAGCAGACAGCTAAACACAGATACGCAGTATTTT
CDR3: CASSRQLNTDTQYF

J: TRBJ1-2
D: .
size: .
V: TRBV6-5
DNA: TGTGCCAGCAGTTTCTTCAGGTTTTCGAACTATGGCTACACCTTC
CDR3: CASSFFRFSNYGYTF

J: TRBJ2-3
D: .
size: .
V: TRBV6-4
DNA: TGTGCCAGCAGTGCCGGGACTAGCACAGATACGCAGTATTTT
CDR3: CASSAGTSTDTQYF

J: TRBJ2-6
D: .
size: once
V: TRBV19
DNA: TGTGCCAGTAGTCCAGGGCCTGGGGCCAACGTCCTGACTTTC
CDR3: CASSPGPGANVLTF

J: TRBJ2-1
D: .
size: .
V: TRBV7-2
DNA: TGTGCCAGCAGCCGCCGAAGAGAATCCAATGAGCAGTTCTTC
CDR3: CASSRRRESNEQFF

J: TRBJ1-1
D: .
size: .
V: TRBV27
DNA: TGTGCCAGCAGTGTAGGATCGCGGGGGCAAATCGCTTTCTTT
CDR3: CASSVGSRGQIAFF